A selection of T cell receptor beta chains follows, all from one sample in a study of shared clonotypes between healthy human individuals. Profiling relied on immunoSEQ multiplex PCR, and the TCRdb table lists in-frame clones only, not all of them. Of over a million clones listed, roughly 96% are singletons. The source material was naive CD4+ T cells sorted from blood. The receptors stem from a man aged 25 to 40 in good health. The CDR3 runs from the conserved cysteine through the conserved F or W. The D gene is left open where the match is weak. Size tells how often a clone was seen (once, few, many) or the class of an expanded clone, and some rows leave it out.

-,TRBD2,TRBV7-8,TRBJ2-1,CASSLAWLAGVSEQFF,TGTGCCAGCAGCTTAGCGTGGCTAGCGGGAGTTAGTGAGCAGTTCTTC
-,-,TRBV7-9,TRBJ2-1,CASSLKQGSYNEQFF,TGTGCCAGCAGCTTAAAGCAGGGGTCCTACAATGAGCAGTTCTTC
few,-,TRBV30,TRBJ2-1,CAWSYEGTGQFF,TGTGCCTGGAGCTACGAAGGGACGGGGCAGTTCTTC
-,-,TRBV7-2,TRBJ2-7,CASSWTDSHNEQYF,TGTGCCAGCAGCTGGACGGACTCCCACAACGAGCAGTACTTC
once,-,TRBV15,TRBJ2-1,CATSLGNEQFF,TGTGCCACCTCCCTGGGCAATGAGCAGTTCTTC
-,-,TRBV29-1,TRBJ2-2,CSASGDGYTGELFF,TGCAGCGCATCGGGGGACGGATACACCGGGGAGCTGTTTTTT
-,-,TRBV6-5,TRBJ2-6,CASSYSRISGANVLTF,TGTGCCAGCAGTTACTCGAGGATTAGCGGGGCCAACGTCCTGACTTTC
-,TRBD1,TRBV19,TRBJ2-3,CASSLQGASTDTQYF,TGTGCCAGTAGCCTTCAGGGGGCGAGCACAGATACGCAGTATTTT
-,-,TRBV28,TRBJ2-7,CASIRDPGEQYF,TGTGCCAGCATTCGGGATCCAGGGGAGCAGTACTTC
-,-,TRBV7-2,TRBJ2-1,CASSLDGGSYEQFF,TGTGCCAGCAGCTTAGATGGGGGCTCGTATGAGCAGTTCTTC
-,TRBD1,TRBV9,TRBJ2-5,CASSAGTVLKETQYF,TGTGCCAGCAGCGCAGGGACAGTCTTAAAAGAGACCCAGTACTTC
-,TRBD1,TRBV7-9,TRBJ2-7,CASSLEGQGAYEQYF,TGTGCCAGCAGCTTAGAGGGACAGGGGGCCTACGAGCAGTACTTC
-,-,TRBV5-4,TRBJ2-7,CASSAERELVYEQYF,TGTGCCAGCAGCGCAGAAAGGGAACTGGTCTACGAGCAGTACTTC
-,-,TRBV29-1,TRBJ1-2,CSVGRDHYGYTF,TGCAGCGTTGGCAGGGATCACTATGGCTACACCTTC
-,-,TRBV19,TRBJ1-1,CASSISNTEAFF,TGTGCCAGTAGTATTTCTAACACTGAAGCTTTCTTT